Listed below are T cell receptor beta chains from one sample, sequenced in a study of cytomegalovirus exposure and HLA in healthy donors. The data were produced by immunoSEQ multiplex PCR, yet TCRdb's version contains in-frame clones alone and is incomplete. Of about 110,000 clones listed, roughly two thirds were seen once; the top ten hold about 2.2%. The sequencing sample was made of PBMCs. These receptors were collected from a woman aged 25 to 39 in good health and CMV-seronegative. The CDR3 runs from the conserved cysteine through the conserved F or W. Fields, in order: J gene, D gene, V gene, clone size, CDR3 protein, CDR3 DNA. The D gene is left open where the match is weak. Expanded clones get a size class; other rows say once, few or many, or leave the size out.

J gene: TRBJ2-1
D gene: .
V gene: TRBV27
clone size: .
CDR3 protein: CASSFRQPSYNEQFF
CDR3 DNA: TGTGCCAGCAGTTTTCGACAGCCCTCCTACAATGAGCAGTTCTTC

J gene: TRBJ2-7
D gene: TRBD1
V gene: TRBV5-4
clone size: .
CDR3 protein: CASSLEGQGAYEQYF
CDR3 DNA: TGTGCCAGCAGCTTGGAGGGACAGGGGGCCTACGAGCAGTACTTC

J gene: TRBJ2-1
D gene: .
V gene: TRBV7-9
clone size: .
CDR3 protein: CASSRFNEQFF
CDR3 DNA: TGTGCCAGCAGTCGTTTCAATGAGCAGTTCTTC

J gene: TRBJ1-2
D gene: .
V gene: TRBV19
clone size: .
CDR3 protein: CASSISGFDYGYTF
CDR3 DNA: TGTGCCAGTAGTATATCAGGGTTCGACTATGGCTACACCTTC

J gene: TRBJ1-2
D gene: TRBD1
V gene: TRBV6-6
clone size: .
CDR3 protein: CASSPTGGVGYTF
CDR3 DNA: TGTGCCAGCAGCCCGACAGGGGGTGTTGGCTACACCTTC

J gene: TRBJ2-5
D gene: .
V gene: TRBV5-1
clone size: few
CDR3 protein: CASRQITGSGETQYF
CDR3 DNA: TGCGCCAGCAGGCAGATTACAGGGTCCGGAGAGACCCAGTACTTC

J gene: TRBJ2-5
D gene: TRBD2
V gene: TRBV5-1
clone size: .
CDR3 protein: CASSPRLAEEETQYF
CDR3 DNA: TGCGCCAGCAGCCCCCGACTAGCGGAAGAAGAGACCCAGTACTTC

J gene: TRBJ1-6
D gene: TRBD1
V gene: TRBV19
clone size: .
CDR3 protein: CASSMTGSGSPLHF
CDR3 DNA: TGTGCCAGTAGTATGACAGGGAGTGGATCACCCCTCCACTTT

J gene: TRBJ2-3
D gene: TRBD1
V gene: TRBV11-2
clone size: .
CDR3 protein: CASSLRQGSSTDTQYF
CDR3 DNA: TGTGCCAGCAGCTTAAGACAGGGCTCTAGCACAGATACGCAGTATTTT

J gene: TRBJ2-3
D gene: TRBD1
V gene: TRBV25-1
clone size: .
CDR3 protein: CASSFSGTGRTDTQYF
CDR3 DNA: TGTGCCAGCAGTTTCTCCGGGACAGGGCGCACAGATACGCAGTATTTT

J gene: TRBJ2-1
D gene: TRBD1
V gene: TRBV9
clone size: few
CDR3 protein: CASSLHKDRGTYNEQFF
CDR3 DNA: TGTGCCAGCAGCCTCCACAAAGACAGGGGGACTTACAATGAGCAGTTCTTC

J gene: TRBJ2-3
D gene: TRBD2
V gene: TRBV7-2
clone size: .
CDR3 protein: CAGSSGRSADTQYF
CDR3 DNA: TGTGCCGGCTCTAGCGGGAGATCGGCAGATACGCAGTATTTT

J gene: TRBJ2-1
D gene: .
V gene: TRBV6-6
clone size: .
CDR3 protein: CASNERSHNEQFF
CDR3 DNA: TGTGCCAGCAACGAGCGGTCCCACAATGAGCAGTTCTTC

J gene: TRBJ1-5
D gene: .
V gene: TRBV7-8
clone size: .
CDR3 protein: CASSLGARNQPQHF
CDR3 DNA: TGTGCCAGCAGCTTAGGGGCGCGCAATCAGCCCCAGCATTTT

J gene: TRBJ1-2
D gene: .
V gene: TRBV19
clone size: .
CDR3 protein: CASSIAAVAYGYTF
CDR3 DNA: TGTGCCAGTAGTATAGCAGCGGTTGCTTATGGCTACACCTTC

J gene: TRBJ1-2
D gene: .
V gene: TRBV29-1
clone size: .
CDR3 protein: CSVGGDKDGYTF
CDR3 DNA: TGCAGCGTGGGCGGGGATAAAGATGGCTACACCTTC

J gene: TRBJ2-1
D gene: .
V gene: TRBV5-1
clone size: .
CDR3 protein: CASSYRELTYNEQFF
CDR3 DNA: TGCGCCAGCAGCTACCGGGAGCTTACCTACAATGAGCAGTTCTTC

J gene: TRBJ2-7
D gene: .
V gene: TRBV29-1
clone size: .
CDR3 protein: CSARGGAVSSYEQYF
CDR3 DNA: TGCAGCGCACGAGGGGGTGCGGTTAGCTCCTACGAGCAGTACTTC

J gene: TRBJ2-1
D gene: .
V gene: TRBV21-1
clone size: .
CDR3 protein: CASSKDLGGPGHGGLLPQNNEQFF
CDR3 DNA: TGTGCCAGCAGCAAAGACCTCGGGGGGCCCGGACACGGAGGGCTACTACCCCAAAACAATGAGCAGTTCTTC

J gene: TRBJ2-2
D gene: TRBD2
V gene: TRBV2
clone size: .
CDR3 protein: CASKKVAGGAGELFF
CDR3 DNA: TGTGCCAGCAAGAAGGTAGCGGGTGGCGCCGGGGAGCTGTTTTTT

J gene: TRBJ2-7
D gene: .
V gene: TRBV5-1
clone size: few
CDR3 protein: CASSLAGELYEQYF
CDR3 DNA: TGCGCCAGCAGCTTGGCGGGAGAGCTCTACGAGCAGTACTTC

J gene: TRBJ2-1
D gene: .
V gene: TRBV5-1
clone size: .
CDR3 protein: CASRVQGSSYNEQFF
CDR3 DNA: TGCGCCAGCAGGGTTCAGGGGAGCTCCTACAATGAGCAGTTCTTC

J gene: TRBJ2-7
D gene: .
V gene: TRBV2
clone size: few
CDR3 protein: CASRPGSSYEQYF
CDR3 DNA: TGTGCCAGCAGGCCCGGGAGCTCCTACGAGCAGTACTTC

J gene: TRBJ2-3
D gene: TRBD2
V gene: TRBV19
clone size: .
CDR3 protein: CASNPAGGQDTQYF
CDR3 DNA: TGTGCCAGTAACCCAGCGGGAGGGCAAGATACGCAGTATTTT